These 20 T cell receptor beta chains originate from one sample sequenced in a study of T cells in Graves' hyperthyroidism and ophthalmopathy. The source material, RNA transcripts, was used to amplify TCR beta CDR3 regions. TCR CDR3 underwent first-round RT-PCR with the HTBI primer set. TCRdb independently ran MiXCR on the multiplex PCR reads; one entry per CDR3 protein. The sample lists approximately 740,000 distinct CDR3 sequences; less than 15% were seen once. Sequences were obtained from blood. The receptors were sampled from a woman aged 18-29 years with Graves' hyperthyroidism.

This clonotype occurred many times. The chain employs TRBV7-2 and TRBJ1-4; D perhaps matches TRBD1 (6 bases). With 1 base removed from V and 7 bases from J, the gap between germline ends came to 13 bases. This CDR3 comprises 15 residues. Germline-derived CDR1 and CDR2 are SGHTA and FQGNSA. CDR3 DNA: TGTGCCAGCAGCTTAGATTGGACAGACAGTGAAAAACTGTTTTTT. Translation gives CASSLDWTDSEKLFF. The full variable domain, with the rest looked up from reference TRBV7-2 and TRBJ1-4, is GAGVSQSPSNKVTEKGKDVELRCDPISGHTALYWYRQSLGQGLEFLIYFQGNSAPDKSGLPSDRFSAERTGGSVSTLTIQRTQQEDSAVYLCASSLDWTDSEKLFFGSGTQLSVL.

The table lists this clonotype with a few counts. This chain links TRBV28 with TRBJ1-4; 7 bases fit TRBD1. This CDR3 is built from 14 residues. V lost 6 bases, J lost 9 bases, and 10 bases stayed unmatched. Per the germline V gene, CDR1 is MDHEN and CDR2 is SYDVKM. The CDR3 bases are TGTGCCAGCAGCTATACAGGGGCGGGGAAAAAACTGTTTTTT. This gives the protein CASSYTGAGKKLFF.

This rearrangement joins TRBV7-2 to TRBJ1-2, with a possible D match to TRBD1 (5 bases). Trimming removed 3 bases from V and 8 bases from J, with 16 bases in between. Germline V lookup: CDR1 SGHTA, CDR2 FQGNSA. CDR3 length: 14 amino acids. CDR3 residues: CASSFRSRDLGYTF. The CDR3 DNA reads TGTGCCAGCAGCTTCCGCAGCAGGGATTTAGGCTACACCTTC.

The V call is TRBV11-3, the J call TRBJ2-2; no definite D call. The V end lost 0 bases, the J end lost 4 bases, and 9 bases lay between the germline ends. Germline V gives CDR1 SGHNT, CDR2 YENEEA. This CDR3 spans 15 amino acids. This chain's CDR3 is CASSLEGWGTGELFF. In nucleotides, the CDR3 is TGTGCCAGCAGCTTAGAAGGCTGGGGCACCGGGGAGCTGTTTTTT.

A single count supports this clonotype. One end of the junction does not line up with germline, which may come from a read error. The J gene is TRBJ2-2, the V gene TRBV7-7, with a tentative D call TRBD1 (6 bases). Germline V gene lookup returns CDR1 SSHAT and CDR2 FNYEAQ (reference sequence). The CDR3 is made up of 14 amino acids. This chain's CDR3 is CASSLGDIPGELFF. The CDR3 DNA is TGTGCTAGCAGCTTAGGGGACATACCCGGGGAGCTGTTTTTT. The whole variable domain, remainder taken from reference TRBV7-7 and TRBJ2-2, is GAGVSQSPRYKVTKRGQDVTLRCDPISSHATLYWYQQALGQGPEFLTYFNYEAQPDKSGLPSDRFSAERPEGSISTLTIQRTEQRDSAMYRCASSLGDIPGELFFGEGSRLTVL.

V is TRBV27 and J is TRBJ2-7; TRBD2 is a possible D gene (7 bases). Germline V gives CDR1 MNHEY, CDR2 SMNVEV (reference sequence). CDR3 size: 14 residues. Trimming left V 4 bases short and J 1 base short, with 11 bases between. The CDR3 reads CASSWGGQSYEQYF. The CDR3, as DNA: TGTGCCAGCAGTTGGGGGGGGCAATCCTACGAGCAGTACTTC.

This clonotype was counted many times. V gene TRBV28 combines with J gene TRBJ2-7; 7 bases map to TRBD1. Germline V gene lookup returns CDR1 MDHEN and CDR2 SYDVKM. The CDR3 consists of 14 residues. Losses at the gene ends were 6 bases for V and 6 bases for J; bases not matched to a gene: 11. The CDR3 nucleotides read TGTGCCAGCAGCCGCCCACAGGGGAGCGTCGAGCAGTACTTC. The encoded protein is CASSRPQGSVEQYF.

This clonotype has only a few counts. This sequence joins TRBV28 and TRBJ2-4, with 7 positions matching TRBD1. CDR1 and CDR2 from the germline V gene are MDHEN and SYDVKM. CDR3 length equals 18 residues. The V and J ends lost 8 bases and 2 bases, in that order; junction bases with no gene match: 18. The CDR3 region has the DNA TGTGCCAGCTCCCCCGACAGGGCTGGGGGAATTTCCAAAAACATTCAGTACTTC. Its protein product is CASSPDRAGGISKNIQYF.

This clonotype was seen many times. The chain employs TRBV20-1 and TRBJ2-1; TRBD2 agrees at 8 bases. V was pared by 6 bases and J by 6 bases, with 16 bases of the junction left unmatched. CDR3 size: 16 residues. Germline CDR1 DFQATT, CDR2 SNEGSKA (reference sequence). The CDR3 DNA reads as TGCAGTGCCGCCGGCTCCGAGCGGGAGACCCCCAATGAGCAGTTCTTC. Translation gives CSAAGSERETPNEQFF.

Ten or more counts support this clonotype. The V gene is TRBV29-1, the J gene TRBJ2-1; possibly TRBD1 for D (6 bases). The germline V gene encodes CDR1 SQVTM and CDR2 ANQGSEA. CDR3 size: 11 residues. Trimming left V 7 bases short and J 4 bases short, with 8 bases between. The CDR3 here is CSGTDYNEQFF. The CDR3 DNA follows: TGCAGCGGGACAGATTACAATGAGCAGTTCTTC.

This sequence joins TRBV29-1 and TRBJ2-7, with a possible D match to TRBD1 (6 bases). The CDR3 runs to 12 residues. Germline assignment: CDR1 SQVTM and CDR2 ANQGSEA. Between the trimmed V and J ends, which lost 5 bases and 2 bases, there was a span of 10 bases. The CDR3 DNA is TGCAGCGTTTTGGACAGTCCCTACGAGCAGTACTTC. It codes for CSVLDSPYEQYF.

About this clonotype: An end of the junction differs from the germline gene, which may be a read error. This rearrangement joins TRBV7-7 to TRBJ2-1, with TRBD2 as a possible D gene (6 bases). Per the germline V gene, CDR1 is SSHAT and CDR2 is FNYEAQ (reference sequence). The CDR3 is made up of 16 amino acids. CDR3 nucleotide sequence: TGTGCTAGCAGCCCACTCGAGCGGGTCTCCTACAATGAGCAGTTCTTC. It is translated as CASSPLERVSYNEQFF. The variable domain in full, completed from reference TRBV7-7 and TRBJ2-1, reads GAGVSQSPRYKVTKRGQDVTLRCDPISSHATLYWYQQALGQGPEFLTYFNYEAQPDKSGLPSDRFSAERPEGSISTLTIQRTEQRDSAMYRCASSPLERVSYNEQFFGPGTRLTVL.

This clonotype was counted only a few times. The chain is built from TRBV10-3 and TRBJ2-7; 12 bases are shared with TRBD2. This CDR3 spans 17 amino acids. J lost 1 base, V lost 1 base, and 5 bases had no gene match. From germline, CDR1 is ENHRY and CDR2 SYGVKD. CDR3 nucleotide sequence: TGTGCCATCAGTGAGTTTTGGACTAGCGGGGAGTCCTACGAGCAGTACTTC. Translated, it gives CAISEFWTSGESYEQYF.

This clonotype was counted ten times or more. CDR3 nucleotides: TGTGCCAGCACACGGGGACAGGGGTTGGGCACAGATACGCAGTATTTT. Translated: CASTRGQGLGTDTQYF. The chain carries TRBV6-2 or TRBV6-3 and TRBJ2-3; 10 nucleotides align to TRBD1. Germline values: CDR1 MNHEY, CDR2 SVGEGT. The CDR3 is 16 amino acids. V lost 7 bases to trimming and J lost 1 base; unmatched junction nucleotides: 8.

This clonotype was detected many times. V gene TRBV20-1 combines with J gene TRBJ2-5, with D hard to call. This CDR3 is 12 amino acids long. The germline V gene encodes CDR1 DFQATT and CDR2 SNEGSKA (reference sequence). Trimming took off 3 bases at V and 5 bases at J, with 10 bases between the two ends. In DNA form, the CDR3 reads TGCAGTGCTAGCGGGCTGGGGGAGACCCAGTACTTC. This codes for CSASGLGETQYF.

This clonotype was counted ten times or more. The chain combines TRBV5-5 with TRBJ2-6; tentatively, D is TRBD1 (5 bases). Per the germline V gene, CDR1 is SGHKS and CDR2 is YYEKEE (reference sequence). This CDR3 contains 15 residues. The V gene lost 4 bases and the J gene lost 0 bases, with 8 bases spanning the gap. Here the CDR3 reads CASSLDSSGANVLTF. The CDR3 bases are TGTGCCAGCAGCCTAGACAGCTCTGGGGCCAACGTCCTGACTTTC.

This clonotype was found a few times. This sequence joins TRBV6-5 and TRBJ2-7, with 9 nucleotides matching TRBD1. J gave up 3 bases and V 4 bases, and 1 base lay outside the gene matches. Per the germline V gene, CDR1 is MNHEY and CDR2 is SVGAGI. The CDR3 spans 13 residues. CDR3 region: CASSWTGDYEQYF. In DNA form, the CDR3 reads TGTGCCAGCAGTTGGACAGGGGACTACGAGCAGTACTTC.

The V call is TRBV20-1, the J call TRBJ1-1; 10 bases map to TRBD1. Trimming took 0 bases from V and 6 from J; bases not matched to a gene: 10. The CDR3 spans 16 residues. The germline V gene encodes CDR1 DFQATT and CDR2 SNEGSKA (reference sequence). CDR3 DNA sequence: TGCAGTGCTAGAGACGCCCGGGACAGGGGAAGGGCTGAAGCTTTCTTT. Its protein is CSARDARDRGRAEAFF.

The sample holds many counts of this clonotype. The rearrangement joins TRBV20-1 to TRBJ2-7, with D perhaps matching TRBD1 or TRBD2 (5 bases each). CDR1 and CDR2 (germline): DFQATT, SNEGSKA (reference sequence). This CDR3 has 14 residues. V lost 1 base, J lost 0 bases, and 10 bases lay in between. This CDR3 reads CSARAFGTSYEQYF. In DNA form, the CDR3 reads TGCAGTGCTAGAGCCTTCGGGACCTCCTACGAGCAGTACTTC.

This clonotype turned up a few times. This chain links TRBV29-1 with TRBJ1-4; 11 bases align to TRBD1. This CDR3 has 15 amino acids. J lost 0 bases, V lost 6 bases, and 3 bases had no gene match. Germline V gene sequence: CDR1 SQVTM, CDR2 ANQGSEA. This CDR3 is CSVSGQGATNEKLFF. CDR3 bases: TGCAGCGTGTCGGGACAGGGGGCAACTAATGAAAAACTGTTTTTT.